The clone carrying this TCR beta chain has at least ten counts. Its antigen is unknown. CDR1 is SNHLY and CDR2 is FYNNEI in the germline V gene. The germline V and J ends were trimmed by 8 bases and 6 bases, with 7 bases remaining between them. This CDR3 contains 10 residues. Time point denoted: pretreatment peripheral blood. Sequenced by immunoSEQ multiplex PCR; TCRdb stores in-frame clones only, minus some. In the table there are just over 50,000 clones, approximately 77% of which are singletons. This entry belongs to a study of PD-L1 blockade in urothelial cancer. Study at large: Blood was tested 3 weeks (second dose) and 6 weeks into treatment. Study-level results: When measured at 3 weeks, tumor-associated blood clones expanded more in durable-benefit patients.

The TCR sequence derives from a man between 70 and 80 years old with urothelial cancer. The sequencing used PBMCs, collected around atezolizumab (anti-PD-L1) treatment. The chain joins TRBV2 to TRBJ1-1, with D hard to call. The CDR3 bases are TGTGCCAGCCAGCAGGCTGAAGCTTTCTTT. Amino acids: CASQQAEAFF.